This TCR beta chain originates from a study of blood T cell repertoires in COVID-19. Study-level information: Acute and convalescent COVID-19 specimens originated in the United States, Italy and Spain.

Data came from immunoSEQ multiplex PCR; TCRdb stores just in-frame clones and leaves some out. The sample shows 31,000 or so clones, about 90% of them seen only once. The clonotype comes from a man in his sixties with active COVID-19. Specimen: peripheral blood.

The CDR3 DNA reads TGTGCCAGCAGTATCACCGGGACAGGCCGCTACGAGCAGTACTTC. Encoded protein: CASSITGTGRYEQYF. The chain employs TRBV27 and TRBJ2-7; 8 bases map to TRBD1. Germline V gene sequence: CDR1 MNHEY, CDR2 SMNVEV (reference sequence). Trimming cost V 5 bases and J 3 bases; bases outside gene matches: 9. This CDR3 comprises 15 residues.